This record looks at one T cell receptor beta chain sequence and its context. Its antigen is not yet known. Within one base of it there is no much larger clone, and no base qualities were kept. Libraries were constructed by the immunoSEQ multiplex PCR assay. For the multiplex PCR, a mixture combining 60 forward primers for TCR Vbeta segments and 13 reverse primers for TCR Jbeta segments was used. The CDR3 region of rearranged TCR beta genes was amplified from genomic DNA with a multiplex PCR assay. Amplified TCR beta libraries were sequenced as 87-base-pair reads on the Illumina HiSeq System. As for the original processing: Across the roughly 600 repertoires, a later analysis counted 60 million to 90 million unique TCR beta chains, some 11 million of which were shared by at least two donors. To remove PCR and sequencing errors, raw reads were error-corrected and collapsed into unique sequences using a nearest-neighbor algorithm that merged closely related sequences. V, D and J gene segments were assigned by aligning CDR3 sequences to IMGT reference sequences. For a sequence to be retained, a match of at least six nucleotides to both a V gene segment and a J gene segment was required. Rearrangements were called productive when the CDR3 lacked stop codons and stayed in frame with V and J; all others were non-productive. CDR3 was defined according to IMGT convention as the region running from the second conserved V-encoded cysteine to the conserved J-encoded phenylalanine. Sequences without an unambiguous match to a single V gene segment were excluded from the earlier analysis of a few hundred of the donors. In an earlier analysis of a few hundred of the donors, V segments were called functional above 56.7% productive rearrangements and were called segregating when the between-donor standard deviation exceeded 5%. To diagnose cytomegalovirus status from the catalog of TCR beta chain sequences, a statistical classification framework was built. In a later analysis, V and J genes were assigned by comparing TCR nucleotide sequences against IMGT/GENE-DB human TR gene sequences. Using the TCRdist pipeline, a later analysis assigned CDR3 sequences along with most-parsimonious VDJ recombination scenarios. A later analysis defined each TCR beta chain by its CDR3 amino acid sequence plus V-gene family, and excluded reads lacking a unique V-gene family. As a way to deal with suspected cross-contamination and a sequencing artifact, a later analysis dropped hundreds of nucleotide sequences that were highly shared and had low generation probability. In a later analysis, a clonal expansion index for each public chain was calculated from normalized within-repertoire ranks of inferred template counts. A later analysis computed generation probabilities with a VDJ recombination model fitted to out-of-frame rearrangements, and checked the results against IGoR. In a later analysis, TCR-TCR, TCR-HLA and TCR-CMV co-occurrence was scored with hypergeometric tests, and a repertoire-size bias correction was applied to TCR pairs. A later analysis estimated false discovery rates by permuting HLA or CMV assignments 20 times. In a later analysis, co-occurring TCRs were grouped with DBSCAN, and TCRdist sequence similarity was added when clustering was performed within HLA-allele-positive subsets. For co-occurrence clustering, repertoires with fewer than 30,000 or more than 120,000 public chains were excluded, along with about five repertoires with anomalous nucleotide sharing. Here the immuneACCESS table is served through TCRdb, limited to in-frame sequences with V and J called. Missing clones are a known gap in these copies; in checked studies unresolved V genes cover under half, and the rest lacks a known reason. That table supplies the V and J calls and clone size; D and trimming were determined from the DNA. Recorded for this sample are 150,000 to 200,000 clones; 70% to 85% of them occurred a single time. Clones ranked in the top ten supply 1.4% to 1.5% of the sample.

The data were taken from a study of cytomegalovirus exposure and HLA in healthy donors (dated by TCRdb to about 2017). Background on the whole study: According to an earlier analysis of several hundred of the donors, roughly 180 million T cells yielded roughly 100 million unique TCR beta sequences and approximately 300 Gb of sequence data. HLA typing covered class I and class II loci at four-digit resolution. Four to six DR-DQ haplotypes were handled as single units for association and clustering because linkage in the cohort was strong. An earlier analysis of 450 to 750 of the donors used high-throughput TCR beta sequencing to judge whether each TCR beta V gene segment behaved as functional or pseudogenic. Donor age, sex, ethnicity and CMV serostatus were compiled together with the repertoire data. The aim of the study was to test whether cataloging public T cell receptors could identify signatures of past pathogen exposure. To predict cytomegalovirus infection status, the study brought together high-throughput TCR immunosequencing, statistical association of individual TCRs with disease status, and machine learning. All discovery cohort repertoires had been generated using a single sequencing platform. Among some 400 genotyped donors of the cohort, an average of approximately 240,000 unique TCR beta nucleotide sequences was sequenced per donor, of which 15% to 20% were non-productive. The number of donors typed differed by locus, with 629-630 for A, B, C, DRB1 and DQB1, more than 500 for DQA1, 600 to 610 for DPA1, and around 430 for DPB1. The genetic ancestry cluster associated with self-reported Caucasian donors included about 81% of the roughly 360 genotyped donors. Rather than drawing on any new phenotypic data, the later analysis identified candidate immune exposures from TCR beta sequences and the way those sequences occurred across donors. The study profiled the T cell repertoires of 500 to 800 subjects by immunosequencing and related them to cytomegalovirus serostatus. A later analysis re-analyzed previously published TCR beta repertoires from approximately 670 donors and added high-resolution HLA genotyping to study TCR occurrence patterns. Genome-wide SNP genotypes for about three fifths of the roughly 670 donors were used in a later genetic analysis, which treated that subset as a discovery cohort. Roughly 310 gigabases of sequencing data and roughly 90 million unique TCR sequences were included in an early release covering roughly 600 HLA-typed donors. Along with the approximately 700-subject first cohort, a separate validation cohort of approximately 110 different subjects was used.

The full study reports these points: In a later analysis, the rate of TCR association differed among HLA loci, with DRB1 alleles having the most associated TCRs and HLA-C alleles having the fewest. Only TCR beta chains were sequenced in this cohort, and the absence of alpha or paired-chain data limited detectable features. A further reported finding was that TCR beta sequences accurately predicted the HLA-A and HLA-B alleles for most subjects in the first cohort. The authors suggested that the approach could potentially be extended to other disease states and immunological phenotypes. At a false discovery rate of 0.05, a later analysis linked 16,951 TCR beta sequences to specific HLA alleles. Because some donors lacked HLA typing at each locus, the association tests relied only on the typed subset. Across donors, most TCR sequences were observed very rarely, whereas some public TCRs were present in many individuals. The study gave a list of over 150 TCR beta chains associated with cytomegalovirus. Roughly uniform sequencing depth across donors was assumed in presence/absence analyses, although this assumption may not hold. A group of highly shared sequence variants was considered likely to be a technical artifact of the sequencing pipeline. Linkage disequilibrium might explain the correlated functional status among segregating V segments, but an unknown experimental factor could not be ruled out. According to a later analysis, most CMV-associated TCR beta chains appeared to be HLA-restricted, and the HLA associations seemed to be driven largely by CMV exposure. An association between a missense DCLRE1C variant and V-gene and J-gene trimming of TCR beta chains was found in a later genetic analysis and replicated in an independent cohort. The only immune exposure information available for the cohort was CMV serostatus. In an earlier analysis of 587 of the donors, most TCR beta V segments appeared in productive rearrangements about 87% or about 30% of the time, broadly matching IMGT annotations. In vitro tests confirmed that three of the cytomegalovirus-associated TCR beta chains recognize cytomegalovirus antigens. According to a later analysis, parvovirus B19, influenza, CMV and Epstein-Barr virus appeared linked to several top co-occurrence clusters. Assigning TCR associations to individual alleles was difficult when HLA alleles, especially DR and DQ, strongly co-occurred. In a later analysis, HLA-associated TCR beta chains were found to be more clonally expanded and to have lower generation probabilities than equally common non-associated chains. A later genetic analysis reported fewer N-insertions in productive TCRs among donors in an Asian-associated ancestry cluster than the approximately 670-donor mean. In both the original and validation cohorts, the classifier was reported to diagnose cytomegalovirus status with high specificity and sensitivity. Some 16 rarely observed V segments, including chromosome 9 orphons, were excluded from the earlier analysis of some 590 of the donors because counts were too low.

The cohort comprised 666 healthy bone marrow donors. Cohort members were all nominally healthy when sampled, although unrecorded immune exposures were likely present. The donor tested CMV seropositive, placing the donor among the roughly 270 seropositive members of the cohort. Each donor provided a peripheral blood sample, and peripheral blood mononuclear cells were used for TCR beta sequencing. Genomic DNA was extracted from the blood cell samples with the Qiagen DNeasy Blood Extraction Kit. Sequencing was carried out using PBMCs. The TCR comes from a woman between 25 and 40 years old in good health and CMV-seropositive.

The CDR3 corresponds to CASSLVAGTVYNEQFF. The bases read TGTGCCAGCAGCTTGGTAGCGGGCACCGTCTACAATGAGCAGTTCTTC. The rearrangement combines TRBV5-4 with TRBJ2-1, and 7 bases in between align with TRBD2. V ends up 0 bases short and J 3 bases short, with an unmatched junction base count of 6. The cysteine opens and the phenylalanine closes a CDR3 of 16 amino acids. Here the CDR3 DNA is all that survives: 48 bases in frame from base 1. As encoded in the germline V gene (reference sequence), CDR1 is SGHNT while CDR2 is YYREEE.